This TCR beta chain was retrieved from a study of T and B cells in COVID-19 patients. Looking at the study overall: COVID-19 patients gave peripheral blood either during active infection or after recovery. Of 20 to 25 active-infection patients, approximately 17 carried comorbidities linked to unfavorable COVID-19 outcome.

The sample holds many counts of this clonotype. Its cognate antigen is unknown. Multiplex PCR with BIOMED2 TRB-A/B primer pools amplified TRB rearrangements. A single record per CDR3 protein comes from TCRdb applying MiXCR to the multiplex PCR reads. The sample holds 1,500 to 2,000 distinct CDR3 sequences, roughly 23% seen once. Study-wide results and caveats: CD4+, regulatory T cell, CD8+ and sorted SARS-CoV-2-responsive or tetramer+ T cells were not yet sequenced.

This CDR3 is 14 amino acids long. The V end lost 4 bases, the J end lost 3 bases, and 9 bases lay between the germline ends. CDR1 and CDR2 from the germline V gene are KGHDR and SFDVKD. TRB was amplified from around 250-500 ng of blood genomic DNA. This clonotype originated in a human donor with active COVID-19. The material sequenced was blood. V and J are TRBV24-1 and TRBJ1-5, with D uncertain. The CDR3 loop is CATSESGLNQPQHF. DNA of the CDR3: TGTGCCACCAGTGAGTCAGGTCTCAATCAGCCCCAGCATTTT.